This is a list of T cell receptor beta chains from one sample in a study of spatial heterogeneity in lung cancer. TCRdb re-called the 5' RACE reads with MiXCR, one entry per CDR3 protein. The sample lists some 39,000 distinct CDR3 sequences; about 6.7% were seen once. Sequenced here: PBMCs, sampled at surgery. Receptors originate from a female donor with early-stage non-small cell lung cancer. The conserved cysteine and the conserved F or W are not part of the CDR3 here.

j_call	v_call	cdr3_aa
TRBJ1-1	TRBV6-5	ASSTRGIMNTEAF
TRBJ2-7	TRBV5-1	ASSLQGSDYEQY
TRBJ2-1	TRBV5-1	ASSPGLVGRDEQF
TRBJ1-1	TRBV28	ASSLSGTAF
TRBJ2-1	TRBV20-1	SARGLAGGIQF
TRBJ2-5	TRBV24-1	ATSDGQGVPLADPQY
TRBJ2-7	TRBV7-9	ASSVRQGSYEQY
TRBJ2-1	TRBV28	ASSSPGLAGRYEQF
TRBJ2-1	TRBV6-1	ASRSSGGYNEQF
TRBJ1-2	TRBV20-1	SAQDRGGNYGYT